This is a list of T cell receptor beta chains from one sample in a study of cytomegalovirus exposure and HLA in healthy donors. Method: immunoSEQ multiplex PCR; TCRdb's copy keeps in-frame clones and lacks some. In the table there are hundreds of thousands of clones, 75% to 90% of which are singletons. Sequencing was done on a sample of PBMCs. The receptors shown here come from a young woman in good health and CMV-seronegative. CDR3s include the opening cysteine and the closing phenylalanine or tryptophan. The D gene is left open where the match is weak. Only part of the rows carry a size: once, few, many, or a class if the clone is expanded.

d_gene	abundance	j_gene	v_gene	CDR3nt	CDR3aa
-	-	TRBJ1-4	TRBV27	TGTGCCAGCAGCCAGGAGGCTAATGAAAAACTGTTTTTT	CASSQEANEKLFF
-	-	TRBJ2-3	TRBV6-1	TGTGCCAGCAGTGAAGGAGGATACGGTTACACAGATACGCAGTATTTT	CASSEGGYGYTDTQYF
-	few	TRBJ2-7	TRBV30	TGTGCCTGGACGGACAATAGCTCCTACGAGCAGTACTTC	CAWTDNSSYEQYF
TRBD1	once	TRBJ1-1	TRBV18	TGTGCCAGCTCACCACCGGGGACAGGGGCTGGCACTGAAGCTTTCTTT	CASSPPGTGAGTEAFF
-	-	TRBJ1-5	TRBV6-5	TGTGCCAGCACTGGACAGATCGGTCAGCCCCAGCATTTT	CASTGQIGQPQHF
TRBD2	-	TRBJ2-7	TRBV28	TGTGCCAGCAGTTTATCGGGAGGGTTTCCCTACGAGCAGTACTTC	CASSLSGGFPYEQYF
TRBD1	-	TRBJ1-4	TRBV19	TGTGCCAGTAGTATGGGTGACAGGGCCGTGAGGAAACTGTTTTTT	CASSMGDRAVRKLFF
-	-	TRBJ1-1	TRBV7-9	TGTGCCAGCAGCTTAGGAGGGGGAACTGAAGCTTTCTTT	CASSLGGGTEAFF
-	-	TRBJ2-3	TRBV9	TGTGCCAGCAGCGTAGCAGGGGATACGCAGTATTTT	CASSVAGDTQYF
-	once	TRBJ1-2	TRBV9	TGTGCCAGCAGGGACTCCAACCACGACTATGGCTACACCTTC	CASRDSNHDYGYTF
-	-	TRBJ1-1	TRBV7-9	TGTGCCAGCAGCTTTACTACTGAAGCTTTCTTT	CASSFTTEAFF
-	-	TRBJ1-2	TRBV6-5	TGTGCCAGCAGTCGACAATTAGCTAACTATGGCTACACCTTC	CASSRQLANYGYTF
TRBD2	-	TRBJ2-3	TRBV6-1	TGTGCCAGCAGTGAATTAATAGCGGGGGCGCATACGCAGTATTTT	CASSELIAGAHTQYF
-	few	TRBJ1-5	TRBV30	TGTGCCTGGAGCTACAGGGGCAATCAGCCCCAGCATTTT	CAWSYRGNQPQHF
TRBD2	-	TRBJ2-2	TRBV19	TGTGCCAGTAGTCCCAAACGGGACTACAGGATAACGAACACCGGGGAGCTGTTTTTT	CASSPKRDYRITNTGELFF
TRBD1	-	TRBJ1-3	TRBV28	TGTGCCAGCAGTTCTCCTCAGGGGGGAGAAAACACCATATATTTT	CASSSPQGGENTIYF
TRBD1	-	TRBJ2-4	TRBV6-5	TGTGCCAGCAGTTACTCCCAGGGGGCGGCCAAAAACATTCAGTACTTC	CASSYSQGAAKNIQYF
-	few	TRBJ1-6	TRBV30	TGTGCCTGGAGTGTAAGGGACAACTCACCCCTCCACTTT	CAWSVRDNSPLHF
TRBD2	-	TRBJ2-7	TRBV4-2	TGTGCCAGCAGCCAGCCCGGTACTAGCGGGAGGGCCTACGAGCAGTACTTC	CASSQPGTSGRAYEQYF
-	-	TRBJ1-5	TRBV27	TGTGCCAGCAGCGCGTATAGCAATCAGCCCCAGCATTTT	CASSAYSNQPQHF
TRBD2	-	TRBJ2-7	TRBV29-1	TGCACTCCCGTAGCGGGATCCTACGAGCAGTACTTC	CTPVAGSYEQYF
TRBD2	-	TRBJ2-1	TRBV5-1	TGCGCCAGCAGCCAGAATAGCGGGGGGCAGTCCTACAATGAGCAGTTCTTC	CASSQNSGGQSYNEQFF
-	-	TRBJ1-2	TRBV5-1	TGCGCCAGCAGCCCAACCCCGACAGTTAGCTTTAGCCCCTACACCTTC	CASSPTPTVSFSPYTF
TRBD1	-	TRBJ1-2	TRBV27	TGTGCCAGCAGTACTCAGACAGGGTCGTCGACCTTC	CASSTQTGSSTF
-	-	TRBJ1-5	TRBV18	TGTGCCAGCTCACCCGATTTCGGGGGAAGCGGCAATCAGCCCCAGCATTTT	CASSPDFGGSGNQPQHF
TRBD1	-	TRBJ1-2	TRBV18	TGTGCCAGCTCACCGAACAGGGGTTGGAAAGATGGCTACACCTTC	CASSPNRGWKDGYTF
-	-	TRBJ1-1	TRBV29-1	TGCAGCGTTATAGAGGCCCCCTGGGAGGCTTTCTTT	CSVIEAPWEAFF
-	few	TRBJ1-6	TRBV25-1	TGTGCCAGCAGTGAATCCCACCAGTCTAATTCACCCCTCCACTTT	CASSESHQSNSPLHF
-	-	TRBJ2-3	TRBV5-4	TGTGCCAGCAGCCTCGACGGGATCGCTAGCACAGATACGCAGTATTTT	CASSLDGIASTDTQYF
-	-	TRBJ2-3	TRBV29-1	TGCAGCGCCAGAGCCGGGAATACGCAGTATTTT	CSARAGNTQYF
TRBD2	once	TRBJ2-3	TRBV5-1	TGCGCCAGCAGACGGGACTACACTACTAGCACAGATACGCAGTATTTT	CASRRDYTTSTDTQYF
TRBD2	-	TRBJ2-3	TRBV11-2	TGTGCCAGCAGCCCGCTTCTAGCGGGAGGGTCAGATACGCAGTATTTT	CASSPLLAGGSDTQYF
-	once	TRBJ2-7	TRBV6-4	TGTGCCAGCAGACTACGAAGCGGTTCCTACGAGCAGTACTTC	CASRLRSGSYEQYF
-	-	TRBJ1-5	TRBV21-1	TGTGCCATCCCCCAGGTGCATCAGCCCCAGCATTTT	CAIPQVHQPQHF
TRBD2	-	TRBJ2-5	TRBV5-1	TGCGCCAGCGGGGCTAGCGGGGGACAAGAGACCCAGTACTTC	CASGASGGQETQYF
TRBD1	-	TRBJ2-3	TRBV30	TGTGCCTGGACCCGCACCCAGAGCACAGGGGGCTTGGGGGATACGCAGTATTTT	CAWTRTQSTGGLGDTQYF
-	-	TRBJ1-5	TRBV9	TGTGCCAGCAGCGTAGGCACAGCAAATCAGCCCCAGCATTTT	CASSVGTANQPQHF
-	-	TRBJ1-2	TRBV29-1	TGCAGCGTTGTTGCGGGGGTTAGGGGCTATGGCTACACCTTC	CSVVAGVRGYGYTF
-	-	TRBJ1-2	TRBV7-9	TGTGCCAGCAGCCGACAGATTTATGGCTACACCTTC	CASSRQIYGYTF
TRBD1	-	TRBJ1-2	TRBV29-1	TGCAGCGCTACTCAGGGGGCAGGGTATGGCTACACCTTC	CSATQGAGYGYTF
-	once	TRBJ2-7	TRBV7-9	TGTGCCAGCAGCTACTCGGGCGGGTACGAGCAGTACTTC	CASSYSGGYEQYF
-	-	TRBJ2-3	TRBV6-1	TGTGCCAGCAGTTCGGAAACGACAGCGAGGTATACGCAGTATTTT	CASSSETTARYTQYF
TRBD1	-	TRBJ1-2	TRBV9	TGTGCCAGCAGCGGGGGACAGGTAATCTATGGCTACACCTTC	CASSGGQVIYGYTF
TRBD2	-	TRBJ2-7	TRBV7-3	TGTGCCAGCAGCTTAGGGCCCCCTACTACTAGCGGGAGGGGACCCTACGAGCAGTACTTC	CASSLGPPTTSGRGPYEQYF
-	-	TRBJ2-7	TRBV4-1	TGCGCCAGCAGCCAAGTGAGAGGGTACGAGCAGTACTTC	CASSQVRGYEQYF
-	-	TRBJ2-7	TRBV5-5	TGTGCCAGCAGCTTGGACAGGTCCTACGAGCAGTACTTC	CASSLDRSYEQYF
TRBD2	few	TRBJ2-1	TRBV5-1	TGCGCCAGCAGCTTATGGACTAGCGGAGGCAATGAGCAGTTCTTC	CASSLWTSGGNEQFF
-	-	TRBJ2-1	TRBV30	TGTGCCTGGAGTCAATGGGCGGGAAATGAGCAGTTCTTC	CAWSQWAGNEQFF
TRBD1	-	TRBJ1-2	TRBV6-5	TGTGCCAGCAGTTATGATGGGACAGCGAAGAACTATGGCTACACCTTC	CASSYDGTAKNYGYTF
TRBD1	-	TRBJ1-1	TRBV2	TGTGCCAGCCTTCACCGGGACAGTCTATCGAACACTGAAGCTTTCTTT	CASLHRDSLSNTEAFF
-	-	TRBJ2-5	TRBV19	TGTGCCAGTTCCGAGAGACAAGAGACCCAGTACTTC	CASSERQETQYF
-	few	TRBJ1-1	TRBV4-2	TGTGCCAGCAGCCAAGGCCCGCGGCTGGGAGCGAACACTGAAGCTTTCTTT	CASSQGPRLGANTEAFF
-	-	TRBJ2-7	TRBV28	TGTGCCAGCAGTTGGAGGGGCGTAAACGAGCAGTACTTC	CASSWRGVNEQYF
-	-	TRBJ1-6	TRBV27	TGTGCCAGCAGTGCAGGGGTGTTTGGGAATTCACCCCTCCACTTT	CASSAGVFGNSPLHF
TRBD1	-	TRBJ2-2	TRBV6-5	TGTGCCAGCAGAACCGGGACAGAGAACACCGGGGAGCTGTTTTTT	CASRTGTENTGELFF